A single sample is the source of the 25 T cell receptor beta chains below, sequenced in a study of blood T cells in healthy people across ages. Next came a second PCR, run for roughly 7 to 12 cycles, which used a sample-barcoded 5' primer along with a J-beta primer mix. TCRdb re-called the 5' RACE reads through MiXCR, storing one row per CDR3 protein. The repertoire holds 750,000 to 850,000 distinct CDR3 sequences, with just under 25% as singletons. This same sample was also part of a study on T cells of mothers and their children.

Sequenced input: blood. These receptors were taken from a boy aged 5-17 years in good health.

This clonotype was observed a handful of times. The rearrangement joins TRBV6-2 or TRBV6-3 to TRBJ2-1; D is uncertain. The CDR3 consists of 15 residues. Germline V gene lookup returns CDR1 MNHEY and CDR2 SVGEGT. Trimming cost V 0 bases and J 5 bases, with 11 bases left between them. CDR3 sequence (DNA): TGTGCCAGCAGTTACTCCCCTGTCCAAAACAATGAGCAGTTCTTC. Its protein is CASSYSPVQNNEQFF.

For the CDR3, the DNA is TGTGCCAGCAGTTTAGGGACAGGGGGACGGGAGACAGAGACCCAGTACTTC. This codes for CASSLGTGGRETETQYF. The chain recombines TRBV12-3 or TRBV12-4 with TRBJ2-5; 10 positions match TRBD1. The CDR3 runs 17 residues. The V segment lost 1 base and the J segment 4 bases; nucleotides outside the gene matches: 9.

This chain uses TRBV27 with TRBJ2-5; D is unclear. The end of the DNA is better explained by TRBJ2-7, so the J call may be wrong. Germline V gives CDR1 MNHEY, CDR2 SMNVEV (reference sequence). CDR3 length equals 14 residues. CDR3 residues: CASSFDRLSYEQYF. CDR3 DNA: TGTGCCAGCAGTTTTGACCGACTTTCCTACGAGCAGTACTTC.

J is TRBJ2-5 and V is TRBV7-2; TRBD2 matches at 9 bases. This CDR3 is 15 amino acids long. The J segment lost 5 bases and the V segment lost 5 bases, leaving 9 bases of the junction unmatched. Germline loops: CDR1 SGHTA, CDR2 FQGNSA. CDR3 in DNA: TGTGCCAGCAGCCTGGGACTAGCTACTCCTGAGACCCAGTACTTC. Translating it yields CASSLGLATPETQYF. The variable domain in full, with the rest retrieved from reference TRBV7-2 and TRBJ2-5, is GAGVSQSPSNKVTEKGKDVELRCDPISGHTALYWYRQSLGQGLEFLIYFQGNSAPDKSGLPSDRFSAERTGGSVSTLTIQRTQQEDSAVYLCASSLGLATPETQYFGPGTRLLVL.

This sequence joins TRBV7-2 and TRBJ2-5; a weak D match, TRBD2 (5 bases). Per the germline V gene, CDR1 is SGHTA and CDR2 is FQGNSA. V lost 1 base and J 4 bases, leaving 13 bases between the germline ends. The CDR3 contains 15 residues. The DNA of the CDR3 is TGTGCCAGCAGCTTAGGAGGGAGAAACCGAGAGACCCAGTACTTC. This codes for CASSLGGRNRETQYF.

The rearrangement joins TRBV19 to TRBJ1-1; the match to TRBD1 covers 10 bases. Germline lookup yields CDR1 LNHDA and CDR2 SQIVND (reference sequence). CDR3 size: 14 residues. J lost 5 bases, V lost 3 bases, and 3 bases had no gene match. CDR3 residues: CASSMTGGRTEAFF. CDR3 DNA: TGTGCCAGTAGTATGACAGGGGGCCGGACTGAAGCTTTCTTT.

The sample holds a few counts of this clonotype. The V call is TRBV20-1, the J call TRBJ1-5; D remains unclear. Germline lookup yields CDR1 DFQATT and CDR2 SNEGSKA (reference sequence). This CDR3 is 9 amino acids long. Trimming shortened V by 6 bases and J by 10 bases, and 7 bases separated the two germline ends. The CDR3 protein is CSASVPQHF. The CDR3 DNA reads TGCAGTGCCTCAGTCCCCCAGCATTTT.

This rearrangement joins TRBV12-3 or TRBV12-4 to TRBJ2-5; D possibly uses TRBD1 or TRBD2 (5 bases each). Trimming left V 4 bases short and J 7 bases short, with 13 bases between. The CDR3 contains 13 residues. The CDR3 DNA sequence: TGTGCCAGCAGTTCGGGACGGTCGGGGACCCAGTACTTC. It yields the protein CASSSGRSGTQYF.

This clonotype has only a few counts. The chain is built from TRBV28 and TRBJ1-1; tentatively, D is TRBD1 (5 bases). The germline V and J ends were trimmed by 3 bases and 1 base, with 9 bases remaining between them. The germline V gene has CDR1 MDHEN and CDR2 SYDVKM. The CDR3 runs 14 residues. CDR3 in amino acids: CASSFIDRNTEAFF. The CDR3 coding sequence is TGTGCCAGCAGTTTTATCGACAGGAACACTGAAGCTTTCTTT.

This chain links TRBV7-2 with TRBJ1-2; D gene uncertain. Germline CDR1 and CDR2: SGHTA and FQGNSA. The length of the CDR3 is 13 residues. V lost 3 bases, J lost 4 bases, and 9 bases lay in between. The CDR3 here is CASSFQSPYGYTF. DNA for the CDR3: TGTGCCAGCAGCTTCCAATCCCCCTATGGCTACACCTTC. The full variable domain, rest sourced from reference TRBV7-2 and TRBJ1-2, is GAGVSQSPSNKVTEKGKDVELRCDPISGHTALYWYRQSLGQGLEFLIYFQGNSAPDKSGLPSDRFSAERTGGSVSTLTIQRTQQEDSAVYLCASSFQSPYGYTFGSGTRLTVV.

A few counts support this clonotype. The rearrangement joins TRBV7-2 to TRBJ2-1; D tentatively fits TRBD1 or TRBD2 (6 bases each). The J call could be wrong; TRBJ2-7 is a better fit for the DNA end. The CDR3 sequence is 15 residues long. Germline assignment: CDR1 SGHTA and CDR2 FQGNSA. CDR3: CASSLARGDPYEQYF. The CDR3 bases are TGTGCCAGCAGCTTAGCGAGGGGGGACCCCTACGAGCAGTACTTC.

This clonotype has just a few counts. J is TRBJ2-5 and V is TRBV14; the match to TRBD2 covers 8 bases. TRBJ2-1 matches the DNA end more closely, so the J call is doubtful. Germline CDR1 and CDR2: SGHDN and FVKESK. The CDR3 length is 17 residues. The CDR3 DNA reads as TGTGCCAGCAGCCAAGGGAGACGGGAGGGCTTTGTAGACGAGCAGTTCTTC. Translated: CASSQGRREGFVDEQFF.

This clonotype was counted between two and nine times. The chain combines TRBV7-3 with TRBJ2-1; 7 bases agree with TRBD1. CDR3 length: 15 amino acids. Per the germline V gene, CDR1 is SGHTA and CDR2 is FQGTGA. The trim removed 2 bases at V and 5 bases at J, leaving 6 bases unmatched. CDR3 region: CASSLQGVNDNEQFF. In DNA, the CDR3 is TGTGCCAGCAGCTTACAGGGGGTAAATGACAATGAGCAGTTCTTC.

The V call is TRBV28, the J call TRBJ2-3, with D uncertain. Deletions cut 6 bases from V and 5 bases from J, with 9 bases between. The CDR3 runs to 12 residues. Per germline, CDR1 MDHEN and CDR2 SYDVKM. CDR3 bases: TGTGCCAGCAGGGGTGGGGAAGATACGCAGTATTTT. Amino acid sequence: CASRGGEDTQYF.

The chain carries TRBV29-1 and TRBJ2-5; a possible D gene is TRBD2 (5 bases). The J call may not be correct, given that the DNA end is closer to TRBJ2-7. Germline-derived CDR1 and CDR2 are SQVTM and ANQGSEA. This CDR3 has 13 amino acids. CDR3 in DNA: TGCAGCGTTCATGATGGGGAGTCCTACGAGCAGTACTTC. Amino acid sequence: CSVHDGESYEQYF.

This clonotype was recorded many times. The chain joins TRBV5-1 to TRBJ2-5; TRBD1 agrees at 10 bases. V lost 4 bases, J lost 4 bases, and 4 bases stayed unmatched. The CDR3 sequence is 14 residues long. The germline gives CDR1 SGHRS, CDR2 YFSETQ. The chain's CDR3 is CASSTRDRGETQYF. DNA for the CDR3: TGCGCCAGCAGCACCCGGGACAGGGGAGAGACCCAGTACTTC.

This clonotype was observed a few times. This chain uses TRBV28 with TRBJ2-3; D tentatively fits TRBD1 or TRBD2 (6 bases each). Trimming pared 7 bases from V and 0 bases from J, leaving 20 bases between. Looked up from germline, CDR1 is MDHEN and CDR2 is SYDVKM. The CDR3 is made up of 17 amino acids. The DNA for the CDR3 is TGTGCCAGCACTTTTAGGGTCGGGGGCCCAAGCACAGATACGCAGTATTTT. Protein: CASTFRVGGPSTDTQYF.

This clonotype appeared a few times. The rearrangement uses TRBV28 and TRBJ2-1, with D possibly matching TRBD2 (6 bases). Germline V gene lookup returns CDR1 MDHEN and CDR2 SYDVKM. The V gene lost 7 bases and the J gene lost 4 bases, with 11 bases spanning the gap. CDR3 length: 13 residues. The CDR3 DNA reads TGTGCCAGCACCCCGGGACTTTACAATGAGCAGTTCTTC. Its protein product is CASTPGLYNEQFF.

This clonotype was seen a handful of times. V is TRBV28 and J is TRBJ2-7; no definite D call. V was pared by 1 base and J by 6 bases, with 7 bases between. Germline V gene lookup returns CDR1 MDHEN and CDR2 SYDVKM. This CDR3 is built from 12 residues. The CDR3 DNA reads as TGTGCCAGCAGTTTATTGGGAATCGAGCAGTACTTC. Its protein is CASSLLGIEQYF.

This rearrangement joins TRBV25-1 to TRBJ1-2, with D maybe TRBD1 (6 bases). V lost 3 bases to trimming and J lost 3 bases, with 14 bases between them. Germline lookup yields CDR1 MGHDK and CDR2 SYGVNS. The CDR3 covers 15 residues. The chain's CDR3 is CASSEVGGAYYGYTF. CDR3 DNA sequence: TGTGCCAGCAGTGAGGTAGGGGGGGCCTACTATGGCTACACCTTC.

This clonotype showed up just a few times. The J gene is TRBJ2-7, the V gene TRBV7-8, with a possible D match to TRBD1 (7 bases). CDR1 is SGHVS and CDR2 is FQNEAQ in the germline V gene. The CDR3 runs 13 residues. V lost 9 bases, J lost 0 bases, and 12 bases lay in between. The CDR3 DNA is TGTGCCAGTGCCAGGGGGGACTCCTACGAGCAGTACTTC. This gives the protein CASARGDSYEQYF.

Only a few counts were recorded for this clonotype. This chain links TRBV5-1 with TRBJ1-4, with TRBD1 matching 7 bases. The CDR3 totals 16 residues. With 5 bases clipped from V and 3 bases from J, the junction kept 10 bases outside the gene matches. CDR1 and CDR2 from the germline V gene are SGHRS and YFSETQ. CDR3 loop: CASSPGQYPPNEKLFF. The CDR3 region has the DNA TGCGCCAGCAGTCCGGGACAGTACCCCCCTAATGAAAAACTGTTTTTT.

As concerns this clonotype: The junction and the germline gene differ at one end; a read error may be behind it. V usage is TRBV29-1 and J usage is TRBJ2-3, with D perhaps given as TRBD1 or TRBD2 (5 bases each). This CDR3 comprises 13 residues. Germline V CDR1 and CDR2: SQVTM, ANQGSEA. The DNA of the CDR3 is TGCAGCGTTGGGGACGGAAGCACAAATACGCAGTATTTT. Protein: CSVGDGSTNTQYF.

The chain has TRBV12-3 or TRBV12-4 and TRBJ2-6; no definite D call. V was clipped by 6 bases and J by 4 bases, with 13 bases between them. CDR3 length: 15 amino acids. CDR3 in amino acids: CASSQDWPGANVLTF. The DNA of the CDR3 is TGTGCCAGCAGCCAAGACTGGCCCGGGGCCAACGTCCTGACTTTC.

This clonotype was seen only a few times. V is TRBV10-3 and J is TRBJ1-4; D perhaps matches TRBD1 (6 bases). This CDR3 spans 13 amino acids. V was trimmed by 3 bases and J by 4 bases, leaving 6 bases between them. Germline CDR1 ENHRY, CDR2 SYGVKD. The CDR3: CAISEQGNEKLFF. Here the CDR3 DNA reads TGTGCCATCAGTGAACAGGGTAATGAAAAACTGTTTTTT.